Following are 3 T cell receptor beta chains from one sample sequenced in a study of CD8 T cells in ankylosing spondylitis. TCRdb passed the 5' RACE reads through MiXCR, listing each CDR3 protein once. The top ten clones hold 4.8% of a sample with about 240,000 distinct CDR3 sequences, under 8.5% of them seen once. Sequences were obtained from blood, either unsorted or a sorted T cell fraction (not recorded which). These receptor sequences come from a female donor with ankylosing spondylitis or in good health (not recorded which).

In its sample, this clonotype was seen a few times. The J gene is TRBJ2-3, the V gene TRBV28, with D perhaps TRBD2 (7 bases). From germline, CDR1 is MDHEN and CDR2 SYDVKM. V lost 3 bases and J 6 bases, leaving 13 bases between the germline ends. The CDR3 is made up of 14 amino acids. The CDR3 spells CASSFRRGGDTQYF. CDR3 DNA sequence: TGTGCCAGCAGTTTTCGTAGGGGGGGGGATACGCAGTATTTT.

In this sample, this clonotype turned up many times. This chain uses TRBV20-1 with TRBJ2-7; D is unclear. CDR1 DFQATT and CDR2 SNEGSKA come from the germline V gene (reference sequence). This CDR3 is built from 12 residues. Trimming removed 2 bases from V and 2 bases from J, with 7 bases in between. The CDR3 spells CSARNGPYEQYF. Written as DNA, the CDR3 is TGCAGTGCTAGAAATGGTCCCTACGAGCAGTACTTC.

In this sample, this clonotype turned up many times. The V gene is TRBV9, the J gene TRBJ2-7; D not resolved. With 0 bases removed from V and 5 bases from J, the gap between germline ends came to 18 bases. This CDR3 contains 16 residues. Germline V gene data show CDR1 as SGDLS and CDR2 as YYNGEE. The DNA for the CDR3 is TGTGCCAGCAGCGTAGCTATGGTAGCATTGATCCACGAGCAGTACTTC. Its protein is CASSVAMVALIHEQYF.